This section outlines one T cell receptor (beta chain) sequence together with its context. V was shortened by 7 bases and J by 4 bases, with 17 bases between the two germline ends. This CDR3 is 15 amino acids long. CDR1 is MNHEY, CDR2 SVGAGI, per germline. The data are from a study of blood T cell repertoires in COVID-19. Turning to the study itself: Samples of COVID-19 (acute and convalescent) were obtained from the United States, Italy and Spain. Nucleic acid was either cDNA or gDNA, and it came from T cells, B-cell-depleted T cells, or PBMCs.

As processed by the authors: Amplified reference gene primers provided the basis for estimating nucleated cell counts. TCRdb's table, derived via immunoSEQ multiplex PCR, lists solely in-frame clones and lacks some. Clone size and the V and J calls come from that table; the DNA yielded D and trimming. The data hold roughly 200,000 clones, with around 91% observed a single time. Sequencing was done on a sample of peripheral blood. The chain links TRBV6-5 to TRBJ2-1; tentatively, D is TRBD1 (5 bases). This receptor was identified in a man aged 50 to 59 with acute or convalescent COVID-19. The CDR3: CASTAFRVGYNEQFF. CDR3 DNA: TGTGCCAGCACCGCGTTCAGGGTCGGGTACAATGAGCAGTTCTTC.